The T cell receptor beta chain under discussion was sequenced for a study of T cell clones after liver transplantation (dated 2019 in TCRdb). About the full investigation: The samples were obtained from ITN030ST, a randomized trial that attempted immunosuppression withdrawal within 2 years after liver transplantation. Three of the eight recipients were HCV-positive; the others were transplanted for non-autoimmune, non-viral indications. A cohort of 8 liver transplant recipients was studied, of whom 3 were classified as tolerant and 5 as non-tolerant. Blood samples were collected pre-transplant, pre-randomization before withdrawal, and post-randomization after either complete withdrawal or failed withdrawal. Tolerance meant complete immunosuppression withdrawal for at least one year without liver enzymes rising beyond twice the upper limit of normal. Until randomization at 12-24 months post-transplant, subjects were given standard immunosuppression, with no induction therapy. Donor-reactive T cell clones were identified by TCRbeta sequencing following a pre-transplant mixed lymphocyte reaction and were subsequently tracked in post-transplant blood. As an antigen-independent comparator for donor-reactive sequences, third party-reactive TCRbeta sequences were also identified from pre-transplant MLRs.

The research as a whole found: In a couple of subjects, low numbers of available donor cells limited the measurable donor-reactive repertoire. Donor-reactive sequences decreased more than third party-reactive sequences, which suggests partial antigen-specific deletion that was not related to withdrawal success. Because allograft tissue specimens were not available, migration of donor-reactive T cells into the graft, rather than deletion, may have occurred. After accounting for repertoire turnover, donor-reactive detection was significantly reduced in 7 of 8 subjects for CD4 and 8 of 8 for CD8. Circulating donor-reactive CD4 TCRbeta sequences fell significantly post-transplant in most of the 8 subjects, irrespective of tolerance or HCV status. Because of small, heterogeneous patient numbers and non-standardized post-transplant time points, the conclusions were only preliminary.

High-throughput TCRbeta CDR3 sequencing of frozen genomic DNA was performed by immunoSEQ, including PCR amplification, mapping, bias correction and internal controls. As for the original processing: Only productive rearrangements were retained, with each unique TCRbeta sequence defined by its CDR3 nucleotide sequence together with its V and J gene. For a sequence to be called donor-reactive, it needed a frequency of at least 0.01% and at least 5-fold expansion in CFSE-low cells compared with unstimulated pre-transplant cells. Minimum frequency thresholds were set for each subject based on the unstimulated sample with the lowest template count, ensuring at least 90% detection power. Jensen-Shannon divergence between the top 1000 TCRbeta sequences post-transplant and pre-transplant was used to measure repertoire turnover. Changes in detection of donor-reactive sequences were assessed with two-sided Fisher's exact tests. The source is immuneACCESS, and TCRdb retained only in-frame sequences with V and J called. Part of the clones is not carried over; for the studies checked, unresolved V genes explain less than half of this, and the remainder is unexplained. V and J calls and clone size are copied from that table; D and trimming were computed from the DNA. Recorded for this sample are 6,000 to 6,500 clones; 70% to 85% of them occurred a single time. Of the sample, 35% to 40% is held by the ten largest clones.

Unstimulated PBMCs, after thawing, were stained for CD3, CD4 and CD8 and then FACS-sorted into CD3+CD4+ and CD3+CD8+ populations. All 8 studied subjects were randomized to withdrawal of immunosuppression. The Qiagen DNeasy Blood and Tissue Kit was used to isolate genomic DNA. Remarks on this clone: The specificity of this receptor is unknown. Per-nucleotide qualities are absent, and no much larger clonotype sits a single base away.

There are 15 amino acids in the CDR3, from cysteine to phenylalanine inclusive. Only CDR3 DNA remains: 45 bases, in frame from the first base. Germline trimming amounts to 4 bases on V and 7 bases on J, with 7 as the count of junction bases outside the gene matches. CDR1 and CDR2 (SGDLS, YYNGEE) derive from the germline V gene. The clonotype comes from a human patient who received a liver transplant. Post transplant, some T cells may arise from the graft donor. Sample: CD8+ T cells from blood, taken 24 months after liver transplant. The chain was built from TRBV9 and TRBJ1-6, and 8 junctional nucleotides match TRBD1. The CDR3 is CASSTPGTGNSPLHF. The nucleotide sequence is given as TGTGCCAGCAGCACCCCCGGGACAGGAAATTCACCCCTCCACTTT.